A selection of T cell receptor beta chains follows, all from one sample in a study of control samples from healthy donors and cancer patients. The assay was immunoSEQ multiplex PCR, and TCRdb's table has in-frame clones only and misses some. The sample has around 110,000 clones, over 90% seen once. Specimen: blood. Every receptor here comes from a man younger than 45 in good health. The conserved cysteine and the conserved F or W are not part of the CDR3 here.

TRBV27	TRBJ1-3	ASSLFGRGGNTIY
TRBV29-1	TRBJ1-3	SVATLGGGRNTIY
TRBV6-1	TRBJ1-5	ASSENRAGAQPQH
TRBV10-3	TRBJ1-1	AISDPDSEAF
TRBV5-6	TRBJ2-5	ASSLVASRETQY
TRBV15	TRBJ2-5	ATSRVQGWEETQY
TRBV20-1	TRBJ1-1	SAQDRVAF
TRBV30	TRBJ1-1	AWSDAYLSGTEAF
TRBV4-2	TRBJ1-2	ASSQEPGRGGYT
TRBV24-1	TRBJ2-3	ATNYLTDNTDTQY
TRBV12-3/TRBV12-4	TRBJ1-1	ASRKPTDRVAF
TRBV7-2	TRBJ2-2	ASSLGGNTGELF
TRBV29-1	TRBJ1-2	SVRTYFLPLYT
TRBV19	TRBJ2-7	ATSGTGFYEQY
TRBV6-5	TRBJ1-1	ASLYLNTEAF
TRBV24-1	TRBJ1-1	ATSDLRTEEAF
TRBV30	TRBJ2-5	AWRGAEETQY
TRBV28	TRBJ2-7	ASSLSQGFRYEQY
TRBV15	TRBJ2-4	ATSRDRIPGNIQY
TRBV6-5	TRBJ1-2	ASSRTGTNYGYT
TRBV12-3/TRBV12-4	TRBJ2-5	ASSGLAGKTQY
TRBV28	TRBJ2-2	ASKSGTGELF
TRBV3-1/TRBV3-2	TRBJ2-2	ASSRTPKTTGELF
TRBV27	TRBJ2-3	ASSPSGGEYTDTQY
TRBV30	TRBJ1-6	AWGGKRGSRGNSPLH
TRBV4-2	TRBJ2-5	ASSQRGSGGEETQY
TRBV9	TRBJ2-7	ASSGGEGAGAPYEQY
TRBV19	TRBJ1-5	ASSIDPRGGSNQPQH
TRBV10-1	TRBJ2-3	ASSEEGVGTDTQY
TRBV2	TRBJ1-2	ASSTTGYGYT
TRBV7-9	TRBJ2-7	ASSLDQGRQY
TRBV7-9	TRBJ2-5	ASIPGGGIETQY